These 22 T cell receptor delta chains share one sample of origin, sequenced in a study of gamma-delta T cells after stem cell transplantation. TCRdb re-called clones from the RT-PCR reads via CATT. The sample records 15,000 to 19,000 delta-chain clones, about 9.8% being singletons. Sample: gamma-delta T cells. These receptors all stem from a human donor. It is not recorded whose cells these are; they may come from a transplant donor.

This clone came up a few times. The protein TCRdb lists belongs to a much larger clone and differs from this DNA's translation at residue 16, which points to a read error; the protein shown is made from the DNA. V is TRDV2 and J is TRDJ1; 9 nucleotides agree with TRDD3. The CDR3 contains 21 residues. Germline CDR1 reads GEAIGNYY; CDR2 reads EKD. V trimming: 0 bases; J trimming: 3 bases; junction bases outside the gene matches: 22. The CDR3 sequence is CACDTVQKSLGDETYPDKLIF. The CDR3 DNA follows: TGTGCCTGTGACACCGTTCAAAAAAGTCTGGGGGATGAAACGTACCCCGATAAACTCATCTTT.

There are many counts of this clone. Other DNA sequences in this sample translate to the same CDR3. The V and J genes are TRDV2 and TRDJ1; a weak D match, TRDD3 (5 bases). V was pared by 0 bases and J by 0 bases, with 10 bases between. CDR1 and CDR2 (germline): GEAIGNYY, EKD. CDR3 size: 15 residues. CDR3 in DNA: TGTGCCTGTGACACCGGGGGGCGCAACACCGATAAACTCATCTTT. This gives the protein CACDTGGRNTDKLIF.

Points on this clone: TCRdb's listed protein matches a much larger clone and diverges from this DNA's translation at residue 9, likely through a read error; the protein shown comes from the DNA. The V call is TRDV2, the J call TRDJ1; D call uncertain. Germline CDR1 reads GEAIGNYY; CDR2 reads EKD. V lost 1 base to trimming and J lost 0 bases, with 14 bases between them. The CDR3 has 16 amino acids. The chain's CDR3 is CACDTVGEPYTDKLIF. The CDR3, as DNA: TGTGCCTGTGACACGGTGGGAGAACCGTACACCGATAAACTCATCTTT.

Of note for this clone: Only one base separates this from a far larger clonotype, so it likely reflects a read error. The identical CDR3 is also encoded by other nucleotide sequences in the sample. The chain has TRDV2 and TRDJ3, with D possibly TRDD3 on 6 matching bases. The CDR3 is 17 amino acids. CDR1 and CDR2 from the germline V gene are GEAIGNYY and EKD. The CDR3 protein is CACDTTGISWDTRQMFF. CDR3 DNA sequence: TGTGCCTGTGACACTACTGGGATTTCCTGGGACACCCGGCAGATGTTTTTC.

This clone is labeled as large. Different DNA sequences within this sample yield the same CDR3. The rearrangement uses TRDV2 and TRDJ1; TRDD3 aligns across 7 bases. The CDR3 runs to 14 residues. The J segment lost 2 bases and the V segment lost 4 bases, leaving 6 bases of the junction unmatched. Germline-derived CDR1 and CDR2 are GEAIGNYY and EKD. CDR3 sequence (DNA): TGTGCCTGTGAGCCACTGGGGCGGACCGATAAACTCATCTTT. It translates to CACEPLGRTDKLIF.

There are a few counts of this clone. Translating this DNA gives a protein that differs at residue 7 from the TCRdb one, which belongs to a much larger clone; a read error is likely, and the protein shown is this translation. The V and J genes are TRDV2 and TRDJ1, with D possibly matching TRDD3 (6 bases). This CDR3 comprises 16 residues. The germline CDR1 and CDR2 sequences are GEAIGNYY and EKD. Trimming removed 2 bases from V and 4 bases from J, with 19 bases in between. DNA of the CDR3: TGTGCCTGTGACAGGGTTAGATCGGGGGACCGCGATAAACTCATCTTT. It translates to CACDRVRSGDRDKLIF.

In this sample, this clone turned up a few times. This DNA translates differently at residue 9 from the TCRdb protein, which is that of a much larger clone; a read error is likely, and the protein shown is the DNA's own translation. V is TRDV2 and J is TRDJ1; 7 positions match TRDD3. V was pared by 3 bases and J by 1 base, with 7 bases of the junction left unmatched. Germline V CDR1 and CDR2: GEAIGNYY, EKD. The CDR3 is 15 amino acids. The CDR3 loop is CACDQLGISTDKLIF. The DNA of the CDR3 is TGTGCCTGTGACCAGCTGGGGATATCCACCGATAAACTCATCTTT.

This clone was recorded a few times. The protein in TCRdb stems from a much larger clone and differs at residue 14 from this DNA's translation, likely a read error; here the protein is translated from the DNA. The chain employs TRDV2 and TRDJ1; 8 bases match TRDD3. V gave up 0 bases and J gave up 3 bases; unmatched junction bases: 17. This CDR3 spans 19 amino acids. Germline V CDR1 and CDR2: GEAIGNYY, EKD. The CDR3: CACDTVERTGGTYADKLIF. For the CDR3, the DNA is TGTGCCTGTGACACCGTTGAGAGGACTGGGGGTACGTACGCCGATAAACTCATCTTT.

Concerning this clone: At one end, the junction sequence differs from germline, possibly due to a read error. The rearrangement joins TRDV2 to TRDJ3, with 8 bases lining up with TRDD3. The CDR3 loop spans 18 amino acids. Germline V gene sequence: CDR1 GEAIGNYY, CDR2 EKD. The CDR3 reads CACDTVLGEPYYTLQMFF. The CDR3 bases are TGTGCCTGTGACACCGTCCTGGGGGAGCCCTATTACACCCTACAGATGTTTTTC.

This clone showed up just once. The V call is TRDV2, the J call TRDJ1; tentative D call: TRDD1 (5 bases). V was cut by 3 bases and J by 3 bases, with 31 bases left in between. Germline V gives CDR1 GEAIGNYY, CDR2 EKD. CDR3 size: 20 residues. CDR3 DNA sequence: TGTGCCTGTGACTCCGATAGTACGCGACAGGCGACGCTAATGGCCGATAAACTCATCTTT. Its protein is CACDSDSTRQATLMADKLIF.

This clone was seen at least ten times. A read error likely explains this, since a far larger clone differs by one base. The rearrangement links TRDV1 to TRDJ1, with 12 bases identical to TRDD3. The CDR3 has 23 residues. Trimming at V came to 4 bases and at J to 0 bases, leaving 24 bases not matched to a gene. Germline V gene sequence: CDR1 TSWWSYY, CDR2 QGS. The DNA of the CDR3 is TGTGCTCTTGGGGTTATTCGTCCCGGACAAACCTACTGGGGGATACAGTACACCGATAAACTCATCTTT. Encoded protein: CALGVIRPGQTYWGIQYTDKLIF.

With regard to this clone: TCRdb records a much larger clone's protein for this DNA, with a difference at residue 8 that likely arises from a read error; the protein given is the translation of the DNA. The gene calls are TRDV2 and TRDJ1; no clear D gene. Looked up from germline, CDR1 is GEAIGNYY and CDR2 is EKD. Trimming removed 1 base at V and 4 bases at J, with 18 bases between. The CDR3 covers 16 residues. CDR3 sequence reads: CACDTIGPRPVDKLIF. The CDR3 DNA is TGTGCCTGTGACACGATTGGGCCCCGACCGGTCGATAAACTCATCTTT.

This clone came up many times. The chain is built from TRDV2 and TRDJ1, with 9 positions matching TRDD3. After removal of 3 bases from V and 11 bases from J, the junction contained 15 bases not matched to a gene. In germline, CDR1 is GEAIGNYY, CDR2 EKD. This CDR3 has 15 residues. The CDR3, as DNA: TGTGCCTGTGACCCTATCCTGGGGGATGCCCTTAACCTCATCTTT. Its translation is CACDPILGDALNLIF.

This clone was counted ten times or more. J is TRDJ1 and V is TRDV2, with TRDD3 identical over 8 bases. The germline V gene has CDR1 GEAIGNYY and CDR2 EKD. This CDR3 spans 18 amino acids. J lost 0 bases, V lost 1 base, and 12 bases had no gene match. The CDR3 sequence is CACDTRINGGSYTDKLIF. For the CDR3, the DNA is TGTGCCTGTGACACTAGGATTAATGGGGGATCGTACACCGATAAACTCATCTTT.

The rearrangement links TRDV1 to TRDJ1, with D perhaps assigned TRDD2 or TRDD3 (5 bases each). The DNA end lines up better with TRDJ2; the J call may be wrong. This CDR3 has 22 residues. CDR1 is TSWWSYY, CDR2 QGS, per germline. CDR3 in DNA: TGTGCCATTGGGGCTACTCCTAGGTGGGTGATACTACTCTTTTTGTACACCGATAAACTCTTCTTT. Its protein product is CAIGATPRWVILLFLYTDKLFF.

Only a few counts were recorded for this clone. TCRdb records a much larger clone's protein for this DNA, with a difference at residue 2 that likely arises from a read error; the protein given is the translation of the DNA. The chain recombines TRDV2 with TRDJ1; 12 bases align to TRDD3. Germline loops: CDR1 GEAIGNYY, CDR2 EKD. The CDR3 extends over 21 amino acids. The CDR3 DNA reads TGTTCCTGTGACACCGTCACTGGGGGATACAACGGGACTTCGTACACCGATAAACTCATCTTT. Its translation: CSCDTVTGGYNGTSYTDKLIF.

This clone was recorded a few times. TCRdb's protein, taken from a much larger clone, differs from this DNA's translation at residue 4, likely owing to a read error; the protein displayed comes from the DNA. The chain has TRDV2 and TRDJ1; 13 nucleotides align to TRDD3. Germline V lookup: CDR1 GEAIGNYY, CDR2 EKD. This CDR3 spans 17 amino acids. Here the CDR3 reads CACHTLLGDTQTDKLIF. CDR3 sequence (DNA): TGTGCCTGTCACACCTTACTGGGGGATACGCAAACCGATAAACTCATCTTT.

Of note for this clone: This is likely an artifact of a read error, given a far larger clone one base away. Other DNA sequences in the same sample also yield this CDR3. V and J are TRDV2 and TRDJ1; D possibly uses TRDD2 or TRDD3 (7 bases each). Germline V CDR1 and CDR2: GEAIGNYY, EKD. The CDR3 length is 19 residues. V lost 0 bases and J 0 bases, leaving 22 bases between the germline ends. The CDR3: CACDTVPTTGGLYTDKLIF. In DNA form, the CDR3 reads TGTGCCTGTGACACCGTTCCTACTACCGGGGGATTGTACACCGATAAACTCATCTTT.

Turning to this clone: Only one base separates this from a far larger clonotype, so it likely reflects a read error. Within the sample, other DNA sequences also encode this same CDR3. The CDR3 sequence is CACDTWGTDKLIF. CDR3 bases: TGTGCCTGTGACACCTGGGGGACCGATAAACTCATCTTC. This chain links TRDV2 with TRDJ1; 7 bases map to TRDD3. The CDR3 covers 13 residues. Germline V gene sequence: CDR1 GEAIGNYY, CDR2 EKD.

On this clone itself: One end of the junction fails to match germline, which may point to a read error. This chain uses TRDV1 with TRDJ1; 7 bases match TRDD3. The CDR3 is made up of 21 amino acids. CDR1 TSWWSYY and CDR2 QGS come from the germline V gene. The CDR3: CAIGETRGTSPRGGYTDKLIF. The DNA for the CDR3 is TGTGCTATTGGGGAAACTAGGGGAACTTCCCCCAGAGGGGGATACACCGATAAACTCATCTTT.

This clone was recorded a few times. The TCRdb protein, from a much larger clone, departs from this DNA's translation at residue 12, likely by read error; the protein shown derives from the DNA. The chain links TRDV2 to TRDJ1, with 7 bases that match TRDD3. Germline values: CDR1 GEAIGNYY, CDR2 EKD. The V and J ends lost 0 bases and 2 bases, in that order; junction bases with no gene match: 23. The CDR3 extends over 21 amino acids. CDR3 nucleotide sequence: TGTGCCTGTGACACCGTCCGTTTAACTGGGGAACGCTCTGGGGAGACCGATAAACTCATCTTT. It translates to CACDTVRLTGERSGETDKLIF.

This clone was seen only a few times. The amino acid sequence in TCRdb belongs to a much larger clone and departs from this DNA's translation at residue 6, likely a sequencing read error; the sequence shown is translated from the DNA. The chain combines TRDV2 with TRDJ3, with D unclear. Germline V gene sequence: CDR1 GEAIGNYY, CDR2 EKD. The CDR3 loop spans 18 amino acids. The V end lost 1 base, the J end lost 0 bases, and 12 bases lay between the germline ends. The CDR3 sequence is CACDTDHGNSWDTRQMFF. The CDR3 DNA sequence: TGTGCCTGTGACACGGACCATGGGAACTCCTGGGACACCCGACAGATGTTTTTC.